These 11 T cell receptor beta chains were sequenced from one sample in a study of cytomegalovirus exposure and HLA in healthy donors (dated by TCRdb to 2015 to 2018). Library generation was performed with the immunoSEQ multiplex PCR assay. Not all clones reach the TCRdb copy of this immuneACCESS table, which keeps in-frame sequences only. Checked studies attribute under half of the gap to unresolved V genes and leave the rest unexplained. The sample table holds 200,000 to 250,000 clones, of which less than 90% were seen once. Roughly 6% of the sample comes from the top ten. Sequencing was performed on PBMCs. These receptors all come from a woman between 18 and 29 years old in good health and CMV-seronegative.

This chain uses TRBV6-5 with TRBJ1-3; D is undetermined. Germline CDR1 reads MNHEY; CDR2 reads SVGAGI. This CDR3 contains 16 residues. Trimming removed 1 base from V and 3 bases from J, with 13 bases in between. The DNA of the CDR3 is TGTGCCAGCAGTTACTACTCGATGACCCTTGGAAACACCATATATTTT. Translated: CASSYYSMTLGNTIYF.

The gene calls are TRBV2 and TRBJ2-7; D may be TRBD1 (5 bases). The CDR3 is 13 amino acids. CDR1 and CDR2 from the germline V gene are SNHLY and FYNNEI. V lost 3 bases and J lost 3, with 9 bases in between. The CDR3 sequence: CASSEFRGYEQYF. The CDR3 nucleotides are TGTGCCAGCAGTGAGTTTAGGGGCTACGAGCAGTACTTC.

This chain connects TRBV6-5 to TRBJ1-1; 9 bases fit TRBD1. The CDR3 sequence is 14 residues long. J gave up 8 bases and V 7 bases, and 11 bases lay outside the gene matches. Per the germline V gene, CDR1 is MNHEY and CDR2 is SVGAGI. DNA for the CDR3: TGTGCCAGCACCCTGTCGGGGACAGGGAACGAAGCTTTCTTT. Its translation: CASTLSGTGNEAFF.

A few counts support this clone. The rearrangement uses TRBV28 and TRBJ1-1, with D uncertain. The germline V gene encodes CDR1 MDHEN and CDR2 SYDVKM. The CDR3 spans 11 residues. V lost 6 bases, J lost 7 bases, and 9 bases lay in between. CDR3 amino acids: CASSGRIEAFF. Written as DNA, the CDR3 is TGTGCCAGCAGCGGACGGATTGAAGCTTTCTTT. The variable domain in full, with the rest retrieved from reference TRBV28 and TRBJ1-1, is DVKVTQSSRYLVKRTGEKVFLECVQDMDHENMFWYRQDPGLGLRLIYFSYDVKMKEKGDIPEGYSVSREKKERFSLILESASTNQTSMYLCASSGRIEAFFGQGTRLTVV.

V is TRBV9 and J is TRBJ1-2; D not resolved. The CDR3 is made up of 15 amino acids. Trimming took 3 bases from V and 6 from J, leaving 18 bases between them. Germline values: CDR1 SGDLS, CDR2 YYNGEE. The CDR3 bases are TGTGCCAGCAGCGGACGAGGAGCCCTGGGAAATGGCTACACCTTC. Translating it yields CASSGRGALGNGYTF.

The chain combines TRBV2 with TRBJ2-3; 9 bases match TRBD2. Per the germline V gene, CDR1 is SNHLY and CDR2 is FYNNEI. The CDR3 has 14 amino acids. V lost 7 bases, J lost 2 bases, and 4 bases stayed unmatched. CDR3 nucleotide sequence: TGTGCCAGCAAAGGACTAGCGCTCACAGATACGCAGTATTTT. This translates into CASKGLALTDTQYF.

The chain carries TRBV29-1 and TRBJ1-1; no firm D call. The CDR3 totals 13 residues. In germline, CDR1 is SQVTM, CDR2 ANQGSEA. The germline V and J ends were trimmed by 6 bases and 1 base, with 12 bases remaining between them. CDR3 nucleotide sequence: TGCAGCGTCGTGGGAGCCCAGAACACTGAAGCTTTCTTT. Protein: CSVVGAQNTEAFF.

This sequence joins TRBV9 and TRBJ2-7; the match to TRBD2 covers 8 bases. Germline V gives CDR1 SGDLS, CDR2 YYNGEE. V trimming: 4 bases; J trimming: 0 bases; junction bases outside the gene matches: 3. The CDR3 totals 14 residues. The CDR3 loop reads CASSSGTSSYEQYF. The CDR3 nucleotides read TGTGCCAGCAGCTCCGGGACTAGCTCCTACGAGCAGTACTTC.

This clone qualifies as medium-sized. This chain connects TRBV5-6 to TRBJ2-2; 10 bases match TRBD1. The germline CDR1 and CDR2 sequences are SGHDT and YYEEEE. After removal of 3 bases from V and 2 bases from J, the junction contained 10 bases not matched to a gene. The CDR3 extends over 18 amino acids. Written as DNA, the CDR3 is TGTGCCAGCAGCTACCGTCCCGGGACAGGGGACAACACCGGGGAGCTGTTTTTT. Translating gives CASSYRPGTGDNTGELFF.

The chain employs TRBV29-1 and TRBJ1-1; TRBD1 might be the D (5 bases). CDR3 size: 15 residues. The germline V and J ends were trimmed by 4 bases and 4 bases, with 19 bases remaining between them. CDR1 and CDR2 (germline): SQVTM, ANQGSEA. The DNA for the CDR3 is TGCAGCGTTGTAGGGTCAGGGTCGGGCGGCACTGAAGCTTTCTTT. Translating it yields CSVVGSGSGGTEAFF. Complete variable domain (other parts from reference TRBV29-1 and TRBJ1-1): SAVISQKPSRDICQRGTSLTIQCQVDSQVTMMFWYRQQPGQSLTLIATANQGSEATYESGFVIDKFPISRPNLTFSTLTVSNMSPEDSSIYLCSVVGSGSGGTEAFFGQGTRLTVV.

This clone came up a few times. V is TRBV28 and J is TRBJ1-5; D not certain. CDR1 and CDR2 from the germline V gene are MDHEN and SYDVKM. CDR3 size: 15 residues. Trimming left V 6 bases short and J 1 base short, with 13 bases between. The CDR3 loop reads CASRPLLGSNQPQHF. CDR3 DNA: TGTGCCAGCAGGCCCCTTCTGGGGAGCAATCAGCCCCAGCATTTT. The full variable domain, completed using reference TRBV28 and TRBJ1-5, is DVKVTQSSRYLVKRTGEKVFLECVQDMDHENMFWYRQDPGLGLRLIYFSYDVKMKEKGDIPEGYSVSREKKERFSLILESASTNQTSMYLCASRPLLGSNQPQHFGDGTRLSIL.